These 9 T cell receptor beta chains were sequenced from one sample in a study of blood T cell repertoires in COVID-19. Sequencing was performed with immunoSEQ multiplex PCR; in TCRdb, only in-frame clones are kept and a portion is missing. The data show roughly 150,000 clones, around 80% seen once. Sequenced material: PBMCs or T cells enriched from blood (not recorded which). Every receptor here comes from a woman in her 70s in a cohort exposed to, infected with or recovered from COVID-19 (not recorded which).

V gene TRBV5-4 combines with J gene TRBJ1-1; D might be TRBD1 (6 bases). V was clipped by 0 bases and J by 2 bases, with 11 bases between them. CDR1 SGHNT and CDR2 YYREEE come from the germline V gene (reference sequence). There are 15 residues in the CDR3. DNA for the CDR3: TGTGCCAGCAGCTTGGCGGGGACACTAAACACTGAAGCTTTCTTT. Translation gives CASSLAGTLNTEAFF.

V usage is TRBV28 and J usage is TRBJ2-7; 12 bases line up with TRBD1. The CDR3 length is 15 residues. Trimming took 7 bases from V and 12 from J; bases not matched to a gene: 16. Looked up from germline, CDR1 is MDHEN and CDR2 is SYDVKM. In nucleotides, the CDR3 is TGTGCCAGCACCCTCCCCGGGACAGGGGGCCGGACTTGGTACTTC. It yields the protein CASTLPGTGGRTWYF.

The chain links TRBV9 to TRBJ2-6; maybe TRBD2 (5 bases). V gave up 0 bases and J gave up 1 base, with 14 bases separating them. Germline V lookup: CDR1 SGDLS, CDR2 YYNGEE. The CDR3 loop spans 18 amino acids. This CDR3 is CASSVAGRGSSGANVLTF. The CDR3 DNA is TGTGCCAGCAGCGTAGCGGGTAGAGGGAGTTCTGGGGCCAACGTCCTGACTTTC.

The V and J genes are TRBV3-1 (or the pseudogene TRBV3-2) and TRBJ2-1; TRBD2 aligns across 7 bases. The V gene end was trimmed by 6 bases and the J gene end by 10 bases; junction bases not matched to a gene: 12. There are 14 residues in the CDR3. Germline V gives CDR1 LGHDT, CDR2 YNNKEL (reference sequence). CDR3 sequence: CASRVSPGRGEQFF. The CDR3 coding sequence is TGTGCCAGCAGGGTCTCTCCGGGGAGGGGCGAGCAGTTCTTC.

V is TRBV4-1 and J is TRBJ1-5; D is perhaps TRBD1 (6 bases). Trimming pared 3 bases from V and 4 bases from J, leaving 13 bases between. CDR1 and CDR2 (germline): MGHRA, YSYEKL. CDR3 length: 15 residues. The CDR3 here is CASSHIRGRNQPQHF. The CDR3 region has the DNA TGCGCCAGCAGCCACATCAGGGGCCGGAATCAGCCCCAGCATTTT.

The rearrangement links TRBV2 to TRBJ2-3; weak D call: TRBD1 (6 bases). The CDR3 contains 15 residues. The germline V gene encodes CDR1 SNHLY and CDR2 FYNNEI. Trimming cost V 4 bases and J 3 bases, with 14 bases left between them. The CDR3 DNA reads as TGTGCCAGCAGTGCTTGGGGGCAAGGTACAGATACGCAGTATTTT. This sequence encodes CASSAWGQGTDTQYF.

The table lists this clone with a few counts. This chain links TRBV6-5 with TRBJ2-7; no firm D call. From germline, CDR1 is MNHEY and CDR2 SVGAGI. V shed 8 bases and J shed 3 bases, with 8 bases lying between them. This CDR3 is built from 11 residues. The DNA for the CDR3 is TGTGCCAGCGTGAATAGCTACGAGCAGTACTTC. This gives the protein CASVNSYEQYF.

This clone has just one count. The chain combines TRBV28 with TRBJ1-2; D uncertain. The germline V gene encodes CDR1 MDHEN and CDR2 SYDVKM. This CDR3 is built from 14 residues. The V end lost 7 bases, the J end lost 4 bases, and 16 bases lay between the germline ends. The CDR3 spells CASTPVRAGYGYTF. The DNA of the CDR3 is TGTGCCAGCACCCCGGTGCGGGCTGGCTATGGCTACACCTTC.

The chain has TRBV12-5 and TRBJ2-6; D might be TRBD2 (10 bases). V was cut by 6 bases and J by 0 bases, with 30 bases left in between. Looked up from germline, CDR1 is LGHNT and CDR2 is FRNRAP. CDR3 length: 22 residues. CDR3 nucleotides: TGTGCTAGTGGACCCCGGACAGGGGTCTCACCTAGCGGGAGCTCTGGGGCCAACGTCCTGACTTTC. Translated, it gives CASGPRTGVSPSGSSGANVLTF.